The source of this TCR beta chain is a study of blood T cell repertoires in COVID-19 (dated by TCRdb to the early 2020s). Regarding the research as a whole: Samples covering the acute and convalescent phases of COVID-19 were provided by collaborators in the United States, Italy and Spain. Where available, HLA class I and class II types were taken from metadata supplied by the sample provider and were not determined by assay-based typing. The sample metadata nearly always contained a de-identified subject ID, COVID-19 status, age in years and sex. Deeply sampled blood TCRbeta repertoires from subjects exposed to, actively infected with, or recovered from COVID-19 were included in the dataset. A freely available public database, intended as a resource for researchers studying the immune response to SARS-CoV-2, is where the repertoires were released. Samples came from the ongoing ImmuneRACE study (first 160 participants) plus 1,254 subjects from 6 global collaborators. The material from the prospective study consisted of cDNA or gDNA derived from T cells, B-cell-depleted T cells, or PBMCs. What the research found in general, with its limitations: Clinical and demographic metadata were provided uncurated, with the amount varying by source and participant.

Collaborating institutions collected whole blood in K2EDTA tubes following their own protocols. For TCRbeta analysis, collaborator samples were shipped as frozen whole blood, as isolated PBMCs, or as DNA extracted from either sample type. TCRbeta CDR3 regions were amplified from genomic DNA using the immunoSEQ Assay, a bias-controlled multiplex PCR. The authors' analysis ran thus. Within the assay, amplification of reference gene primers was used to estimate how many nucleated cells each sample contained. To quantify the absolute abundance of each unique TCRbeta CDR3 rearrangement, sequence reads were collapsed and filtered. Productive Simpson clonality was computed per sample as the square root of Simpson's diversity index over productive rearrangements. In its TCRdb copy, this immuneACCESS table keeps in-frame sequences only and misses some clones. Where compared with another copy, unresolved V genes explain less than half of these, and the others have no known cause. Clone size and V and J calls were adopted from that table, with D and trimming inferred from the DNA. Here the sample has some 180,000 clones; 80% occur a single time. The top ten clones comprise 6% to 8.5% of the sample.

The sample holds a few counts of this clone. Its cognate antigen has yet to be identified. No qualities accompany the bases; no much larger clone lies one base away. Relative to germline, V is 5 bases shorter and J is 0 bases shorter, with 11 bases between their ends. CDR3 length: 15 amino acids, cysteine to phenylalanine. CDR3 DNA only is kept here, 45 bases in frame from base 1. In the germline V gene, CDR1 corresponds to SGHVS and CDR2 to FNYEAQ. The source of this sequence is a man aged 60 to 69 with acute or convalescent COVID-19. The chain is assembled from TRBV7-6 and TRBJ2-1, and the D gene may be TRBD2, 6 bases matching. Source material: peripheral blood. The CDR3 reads CASSRERSSYNEQFF. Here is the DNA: TGTGCCAGCAGCCGGGAGCGGAGCTCCTACAATGAGCAGTTCTTC.